The source of this TCR beta chain is a study of blood T cell repertoires in COVID-19 (dated by TCRdb to 2018 to 2021). Regarding the complete study: Collaborator samples came from the United States, Italy and Spain and covered acute and convalescent phases of COVID-19. Nearly every sample came with metadata listing a de-identified subject ID, COVID-19 status, age in years and sex. The repertoires were released in a freely available public database intended as a resource for research on the immune response to SARS-CoV-2. Where available, HLA class I and class II types were obtained from metadata supplied by the sample provider rather than from assay-based typing. Subjects who had been exposed to COVID-19, were actively infected with it, or had recovered from it provided the deeply sampled blood TCRbeta repertoires that made up the dataset. The prospective study material was composed of cDNA or gDNA derived from T cells, B-cell-depleted T cells, or PBMCs. Samples were obtained from the ongoing ImmuneRACE study (first 160 participants) and from some 1,200 subjects provided by 6 global collaborators.

Trimming accounts for 4 bases at V and 7 bases at J, while the number of junction bases matched to no gene is 3. The germline V gene (reference sequence) sets CDR1 to SEHNR and CDR2 to FQNEAQ. The CDR3 spans 14 residues, from the cysteine through the phenylalanine. The sequence is cut down to CDR3 DNA, 42 bases in frame from base 1. TCRbeta CDR3 regions were amplified from genomic DNA by means of the immunoSEQ Assay, a bias-controlled multiplex PCR. The original methods were these. The number of nucleated cells in each sample was estimated by amplification of reference gene primers within the assay. To quantify the absolute abundance of each unique TCRbeta CDR3 rearrangement, sequence reads were collapsed and filtered. Productive Simpson clonality was computed per sample as the square root of Simpson's diversity index over productive rearrangements. TCRdb stores this immuneACCESS table with in-frame sequences only. Part of the clones is absent; in the studies checked, under half of the shortfall reflects unresolved V genes, and no reason is known for the rest. V, J and clone size are taken as reported in that table, and D and trimming were inferred from the DNA itself. The sample table records approximately 120,000 clones; around 83% of these occur just once. The ten largest make up 3.2% of the sample.

One collaborating source in Seattle enrolled patients while the patients were actively infected and followed the patients over time throughout the course of disease. Collaborating institutions collected whole blood in K2EDTA tubes following their own protocols. For TCRbeta analysis, collaborators shipped samples as frozen whole blood, isolated PBMCs, or DNA extracted from either of those sample types. As concerns this clone: Its antigen is currently not known. Qualities for individual bases were not recorded, and no much larger clone is one base off.

Broader findings and caveats from the paper: Clinical and demographic metadata were provided uncurated, with the amount varying by source and participant.

The sequence came from a woman older than 75 with COVID-19, enrolled during active disease. The rearranged segments are TRBV7-9 and TRBJ1-6; 8 of the junction bases match TRBD1. The sample consisted of peripheral blood. The DNA sequence is as follows: TGTGCCAGCAGCTCTACAGGGGGAAATTCACCCCTCCACTTT. Its translation is CASSSTGGNSPLHF.